This record looks at one T cell receptor (beta chain) sequence and its context. The antigen is unknown. This entry belongs to a study of cytomegalovirus exposure and HLA in healthy donors. Study-wide results and caveats: While the bulk of TCR sequences proved rare, some public TCRs turned up in many donors.

Regarding donors, all were healthy bone marrow donors. The V gene end was trimmed by 5 bases and the J gene end by 5 bases; junction bases not matched to a gene: 10. Germline CDR1 and CDR2: SGHRS and YFSETQ. This CDR3 spans 15 amino acids. PCR was performed using 60 Vbeta and 13 Jbeta primers. The table came from immunoSEQ multiplex PCR; TCRdb's copy has only in-frame clones and leaves some out. Of fewer than 200,000 clones listed, about nine tenths are singletons. The rearrangement links TRBV5-1 to TRBJ2-7; 10 nucleotides align to TRBD1. The receptor's source is a boy between 2 and 10 years old in good health and CMV-seronegative. Sequenced material: PBMCs. The CDR3 DNA reads as TGCGCCAGCAGTCTAACTGGGACAGGGGTGGACGAGCAGTACTTC. This encodes CASSLTGTGVDEQYF.